The rows below give T cell receptor beta chains drawn from one sample of a study of cytomegalovirus exposure and HLA in healthy donors. Sequencing was performed with immunoSEQ multiplex PCR; in TCRdb, only in-frame clones are kept and a portion is missing. The sample carries hundreds of thousands of clones, approximately 80% recorded once. The source material was PBMCs. The receptors come from a girl aged 5 to 17 in good health and CMV-seronegative. Each CDR3 is given with its conserved first and last residue. Fields, in order: J gene, clone size, V gene, D gene, CDR3 length, CDR3 DNA, CDR3 protein. A D gene is named only where the DNA matches it firmly. Size is stated for part of the rows, as once, few or many counts, or as a class when the clone is expanded.

TRBJ1-4 . TRBV28 . 14 TGTGCCAGCAGGAAGGACAGAACTAATGAAAAACTGTTTTTT CASRKDRTNEKLFF
TRBJ1-2 . TRBV6-1 . 13 TGTGCCAGCACCATCTGGGGGGACTATGGCTACACCTTC CASTIWGDYGYTF
TRBJ1-5 . TRBV28 . 17 TGTGCCAGCAGGCAAATTGGGGGGGGGCTTAGGAATCAGCCCCAGCATTTT CASRQIGGGLRNQPQHF
TRBJ2-2 once TRBV7-9 . 14 TGTGCCAGCCGAGGACAGCAGAACACCGGGGAGCTGTTTTTT CASRGQQNTGELFF
TRBJ1-1 . TRBV5-4 . 13 TGTGCCAGCAGCTTTTTCGGGGGTACTGAAGCTTTCTTT CASSFFGGTEAFF
TRBJ2-1 . TRBV7-3 TRBD2 19 TGTGCCAGCAGTCCCCGAGGGGCTAGCGGGACTACTCCCTACAATGAGCAGTTCTTC CASSPRGASGTTPYNEQFF
TRBJ2-7 . TRBV11-3 . 15 TGTGCCAGCAGCTTAGGGTCTAGCGTAACCTACGAGCAGTACTTC CASSLGSSVTYEQYF
TRBJ1-5 . TRBV9 . 14 TGTGCCAGCAGCGTAGGGTCAGTCAATCAGCCCCAGCATTTT CASSVGSVNQPQHF
TRBJ1-2 . TRBV5-4 . 13 TGTGCCAGCAGCTTGGCAGGGGCCGTTGGCTACACCTTC CASSLAGAVGYTF
TRBJ2-3 . TRBV4-2 . 15 TGTGCCAGCAGCGGGGGGTTTGGGCGCACAGATACGCAGTATTTT CASSGGFGRTDTQYF
TRBJ2-5 . TRBV5-4 TRBD2 15 TGTGCCAGCAGCCAGTCGACTAGCTGGCAAGAGACCCAGTACTTC CASSQSTSWQETQYF
TRBJ1-5 . TRBV7-9 TRBD1 16 TGTGCCAGCAGCTTAGGACAGGGGTATAGCAATCAGCCCCAGCATTTT CASSLGQGYSNQPQHF
TRBJ1-2 . TRBV6-5 . 14 TGTGCCAGCAGTTACCGCGACCGGGTCGGGGGCTACACCTTC CASSYRDRVGGYTF
TRBJ1-1 . TRBV28 . 13 TGTGCCAGCAGTTTATTATTCTACACTGAAGCTTTCTTT CASSLLFYTEAFF
TRBJ1-1 . TRBV28 . 17 TGTGCCAGCAGTTTTTGGGGCAGGCTAAAGTTGCACACTGAAGCTTTCTTT CASSFWGRLKLHTEAFF
TRBJ2-4 . TRBV6-1 TRBD1 14 TGTGCCAGCAGTGCACCGGGACAGAAGGACATTCAGTACTTC CASSAPGQKDIQYF
TRBJ2-6 few TRBV2 TRBD1 16 TGTGCCAGCAGTGAAAAGGGGGCGACGGGGGCCAACGTCCTGACTTTC CASSEKGATGANVLTF
TRBJ1-5 . TRBV28 TRBD1 15 TGTGCCAGCAGTTTTTCCCAGACAGGGAGTCAGCCCCAGCATTTT CASSFSQTGSQPQHF
TRBJ2-7 . TRBV5-1 . 15 TGCGCCAGCAGCTCCCTGACCACTACCCCCTACGAGCAGTACTTC CASSSLTTTPYEQYF
TRBJ2-3 . TRBV19 . 17 TGTGCCAGTAGTATAGATCGTACCCAAAGACTAGCAGATACGCAGTATTTT CASSIDRTQRLADTQYF
TRBJ2-5 once TRBV27 TRBD2 15 TGTGCCAGCAGTTTCATTGGGAGTGCGGGGGGGACCCAGTACTTC CASSFIGSAGGTQYF
TRBJ2-7 . TRBV30 TRBD2 15 TGTGCCTGCGGACGCGGAGCGGGGCGCTCCTACGAGCAGTACTTC CACGRGAGRSYEQYF
TRBJ2-6 . TRBV6-4 . 15 TGTGCCAGCAGTGACTTAAACTCTGGGGCCAACGTCCTGACTTTC CASSDLNSGANVLTF
TRBJ1-3 . TRBV5-1 . 15 TGCGCCAGCAGCTTGACCGGACAGACTGGAAACACCATATATTTT CASSLTGQTGNTIYF
TRBJ2-5 . TRBV5-1 TRBD1 14 TGCGCCAGCAGCTTGAGGGACAGACAAGAGACCCAGTACTTC CASSLRDRQETQYF
TRBJ2-1 . TRBV7-3 TRBD2 15 TGTGCCAGCAGCTCCTCTTTGAGCCGGGAGGGTGAGCAGTTCTTC CASSSSLSREGEQFF
TRBJ1-2 . TRBV5-5 . 15 TGTGCCAGCAGCCTACGGGCGGGGCCAGGTTATGGCTACACCTTC CASSLRAGPGYGYTF
TRBJ2-1 few TRBV4-1 . 12 TGCGCCAGCAGCCAAGTTCTGGGGCCTCAGTTCTTC CASSQVLGPQFF
TRBJ2-7 few TRBV6-1 . 16 TGTGCCAGCAGTGAAGCAGGAGGGTCATCCAGGTACGAGCAGTACTTC CASSEAGGSSRYEQYF
TRBJ2-7 few TRBV5-1 TRBD2 13 TGCGCCAGCAGCTTTAGCGGGGGACCCGATCCGTACTTC CASSFSGGPDPYF
TRBJ1-1 . TRBV5-1 TRBD1 17 TGCGCCAGCGGTTTTTCCGGGACAGGGGACGGGAACACTGAAGCTTTCTTT CASGFSGTGDGNTEAFF
TRBJ2-7 . TRBV11-1 . 15 TGTGCCAGCAGCCCCGGGGGGCACCACTACTACGAGCAGTACTTC CASSPGGHHYYEQYF
TRBJ2-1 few TRBV5-4 TRBD2 14 TGTGCCAGCAGCAGGCCGACTAGCGACAATGAGCAGTTCTTC CASSRPTSDNEQFF
TRBJ1-1 . TRBV5-1 TRBD1 14 TGCGCCAGCAGGGCGTCAGGGGGGAACACTGAAGCTTTCTTT CASRASGGNTEAFF
TRBJ1-2 . TRBV30 TRBD1 15 TGTGCCTGGATATCCCGGGACAGGCCTTATTATGGCTACACCTTC CAWISRDRPYYGYTF
TRBJ2-3 . TRBV10-3 . 14 TGTGCCATCAGTGACCTGAGGAGGGCAGATACGCAGTATTTT CAISDLRRADTQYF
TRBJ2-7 once TRBV25-1 TRBD2 14 TGTGCCAGCAGGACTAGCGGGAGGGGTGACGAGCAGTACTTC CASRTSGRGDEQYF